This T cell receptor (beta chain) was profiled in a study of shared clonotypes between healthy human individuals. CDR3 length: 16 residues. V was shortened by 6 bases and J by 0 bases, with 15 bases between the two germline ends. Germline V gene data show CDR1 as KGHSH and CDR2 as LQKENI. There were no recent acute infections or vaccinations among the donors, who were healthy HIV-negative adults. The CD4+ fraction was divided into a CD45RA+ naive subset and a CD45RA-negative memory subset. The assay was carried out at the deep level. Tens of thousands of T cell genomes, or about 200 ng DNA, went into the sorted-subset replicate PCRs. Clones were sequenced by immunoSEQ multiplex PCR, and TCRdb holds only the in-frame ones, with some missing. This sample has some 2,500,000 clones; just under 95% occur once, and the top ten carry approximately 0.41%.

The sequencing sample was made of naive CD4+ T cells from PBMCs. Regarding subset: CD45RA+ positively selected. The sequence came from a man aged 18 to 30 in good health. Some clones in this sample may be carry-over from other donors' samples. The chain is built from TRBV18 and TRBJ1-3; possible D gene TRBD1, 6 bases. DNA of the CDR3: TGTGCCAGCTCCCAAAACCAGGGGCACTCTGGAAACACCATATATTTT. It encodes CASSQNQGHSGNTIYF.